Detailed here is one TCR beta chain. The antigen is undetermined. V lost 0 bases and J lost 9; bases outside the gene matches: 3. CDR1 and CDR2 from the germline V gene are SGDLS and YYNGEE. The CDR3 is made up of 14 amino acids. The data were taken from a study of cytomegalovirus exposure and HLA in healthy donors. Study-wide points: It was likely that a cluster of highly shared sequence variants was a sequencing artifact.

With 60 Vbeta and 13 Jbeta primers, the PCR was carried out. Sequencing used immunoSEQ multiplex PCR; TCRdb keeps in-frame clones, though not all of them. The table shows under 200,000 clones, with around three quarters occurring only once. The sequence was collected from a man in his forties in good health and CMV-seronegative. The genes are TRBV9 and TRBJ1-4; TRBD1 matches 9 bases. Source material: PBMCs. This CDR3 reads CASSVVTGGKKLFF. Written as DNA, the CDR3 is TGTGCCAGCAGCGTAGTGACAGGGGGTAAAAAACTGTTTTTT.